This TCR beta chain was obtained from a study of cytomegalovirus exposure and HLA in healthy donors (dated by TCRdb to between 2016 and 2019). Looking at the study overall: An earlier analysis of more than 550 of the donors reported around 280 Gb of sequence data and approximately 120 million unique TCR beta sequences obtained from approximately 180 million T cells. The genetic ancestry cluster associated with self-reported Caucasian donors included 81% of the roughly 400 genotyped donors. Because of strong linkage in the cohort, roughly five DR-DQ haplotypes were treated as single units for association and clustering. Approximately 300 gigabases of sequencing data and about 92 million unique TCR sequences made up an early release that covered over 550 HLA-typed donors. Rather than drawing on any new phenotypic data, the later analysis identified candidate immune exposures from TCR beta sequences and the way those sequences occurred across donors. In a later analysis, previously published TCR beta repertoires from hundreds of donors were re-analyzed and high-resolution HLA genotyping was added so that TCR occurrence patterns could be studied. The number of typed donors differed by locus: roughly 629-640 for A, B, C, DRB1 and DQB1; some 500 for DQA1; 606 for DPA1; and roughly 490 for DPB1. Along with the approximately 650-subject first cohort, a separate validation cohort of around 120 different subjects was used. Alongside the repertoire data, information on donor age, sex, ethnicity and CMV serostatus was compiled. To decide whether each TCR beta V gene segment behaved as functional or pseudogenic, an earlier analysis of approximately 600 of the donors relied on high-throughput TCR beta sequencing. To predict cytomegalovirus infection status, the study combined high-throughput TCR immunosequencing, statistical association of individual TCRs with disease status, and machine learning. Across around 400 genotyped donors of the cohort, an average of about 220,000 unique TCR beta nucleotide sequences per donor were sequenced, and roughly a sixth of those sequences were non-productive. The study profiled the T cell repertoires of hundreds of subjects by immunosequencing and related them to cytomegalovirus serostatus. All discovery cohort repertoires had been generated on a single sequencing platform. The study aimed to test whether signatures of past pathogen exposure could be identified by cataloging public T cell receptors. HLA typing covered class I and class II loci at four-digit resolution. In a later genetic analysis, genome-wide SNP genotypes for 398 of the 666 donors were used, and that subset was treated as a discovery cohort.

Libraries were prepared through the immunoSEQ multiplex PCR assay. For the multiplex PCR, a mixture combining 60 forward primers for TCR Vbeta segments and 13 reverse primers for TCR Jbeta segments was used. Amplification of the CDR3 region of rearranged TCR beta genes was performed with a multiplex PCR assay on genomic DNA. Amplified TCR beta libraries were sequenced as 87-base-pair reads on the Illumina HiSeq System. Per the source publication's procedure: Across the 640 or so repertoires, a later analysis counted 75 million to 90 million unique TCR beta chains, 9 million to 14 million of which were shared by at least two donors. Raw reads were error-corrected and collapsed into unique sequences with a nearest-neighbor algorithm that merged closely related sequences to remove PCR and sequencing errors. V, D and J gene segments were assigned by aligning CDR3 sequences to IMGT reference sequences. For a sequence to be retained, a match of at least six nucleotides to both a V gene segment and a J gene segment was required. Rearrangements were classified as productive when the CDR3 lacked stop codons and remained in frame with V and J, and all other rearrangements were classified as non-productive. CDR3 was defined by IMGT convention, running from the second conserved V-encoded cysteine to the conserved J-encoded phenylalanine. In an earlier analysis of 550 to 650 of the donors, sequences lacking an unambiguous match to a single V gene segment were excluded. In an earlier analysis of around 590 of the donors, a V segment was called functional when productive rearrangements were above 56.7%, and segregating when the standard deviation between donors exceeded 5%. To diagnose cytomegalovirus status from the catalog of TCR beta chain sequences, a statistical classification framework was built. In a later analysis, TCR nucleotide sequences were compared against IMGT/GENE-DB human TR gene sequences so that V and J genes could be assigned. The TCRdist pipeline was used in a later analysis to assign CDR3 sequences and most-parsimonious VDJ recombination scenarios. In a later analysis, every TCR beta chain was defined by the combination of its CDR3 amino acid sequence and its V-gene family, and reads without a unique V-gene family were dropped. A later analysis removed several hundred highly shared, low-generation-probability nucleotide sequences to deal with suspected cross-contamination and a sequencing artifact. In a later analysis, a clonal expansion index was calculated for each public chain from normalized within-repertoire ranks of inferred template counts. In a later analysis, generation probabilities were computed with a VDJ recombination model fitted to out-of-frame rearrangements, and the resulting probabilities were checked against IGoR. In a later analysis, hypergeometric tests were used to score TCR-TCR, TCR-HLA and TCR-CMV co-occurrence, with a repertoire-size bias correction applied to TCR pairs. To estimate false discovery rates, a later analysis permuted the HLA or CMV assignments 20 times. In a later analysis, co-occurring TCRs were grouped using DBSCAN, and TCRdist sequence similarity was added for clustering within HLA-allele-positive subsets. Repertoires with fewer than 30,000 or more than 120,000 public chains were left out of co-occurrence clustering, as were a handful of repertoires with anomalous nucleotide sharing. Sourced from immuneACCESS, this table was stored by TCRdb with only in-frame sequences that have V and J called. A share of the clones is absent; for the studies checked, an unresolved V gene accounts for under half, and the remainder has no known explanation. That table is the source of V, J and clone size, and D and trimming were worked out from the DNA. The sample table records about 130,000 clones; around three quarters of these occur just once. 0.95% to 1.5% of the sample is held by the ten biggest clonotypes.

The CDR3 runs 13 amino acids, cysteine and phenylalanine included. Of the read, only the CDR3 DNA is kept; its 39 bases are in frame from base 1. The germline V gene encodes CDR1 WNHNN and CDR2 SYGVQD (reference sequence). The germline V and J ends show losses of 10 bases and 4 bases respectively, and no gene match explains 8 bases of the junction. The cohort consisted of hundreds of healthy bone marrow donors. All cohort members were sampled while nominally healthy, although unrecorded immune exposures were likely present. The donor tested CMV seronegative and was one of the 352 seronegative cohort members. Every donor gave a peripheral blood sample, and the peripheral blood mononuclear cells from that sample were used for TCR beta sequencing. Genomic DNA extraction from the blood cell samples was performed with the Qiagen DNeasy Blood Extraction Kit. Overall study results and their limits: A cluster of highly shared sequence variants was judged likely to be a technical artifact of the sequencing pipeline. Because counts were too low, around 17 rarely observed V segments, including chromosome 9 orphons, were left out of the earlier analysis of over 550 of the donors. Linkage disequilibrium might explain the correlated functional status among segregating V segments, but an unknown experimental factor could not be ruled out. The authors suggested that the approach could potentially be extended to other disease states and immunological phenotypes. Specific HLA alleles were associated with about 17,000 TCR beta sequences at a false discovery rate of 0.05 in a later analysis. In a later genetic analysis, fewer N-insertions in productive TCRs were reported among donors in an Asian-associated ancestry cluster than the roughly 710-donor mean. Assigning TCR associations to individual alleles was difficult when HLA alleles, especially DR and DQ, strongly co-occurred. The cohort was sequenced for TCR beta chains only, and without alpha or paired-chain data the features that could be detected were limited. In an earlier analysis of around 600 of the donors, most TCR beta V segments appeared in productive rearrangements about 87% or about 30% of the time, broadly matching IMGT annotations. A further reported finding was that TCR beta sequences accurately predicted the HLA-A and HLA-B alleles for most subjects in the first cohort. The study listed approximately 150 TCR beta chains as associated with cytomegalovirus. The classifier was reported to diagnose cytomegalovirus status with high specificity and sensitivity in both the original cohort and the validation cohort. In a later analysis, HLA-associated TCR beta chains showed more clonal expansion and lower generation probabilities than non-associated chains that were equally common. Most TCR sequences were seen in very few donors, while some public TCRs were found in many individuals. Presence/absence analyses assumed roughly uniform sequencing depth across donors, an assumption that may not hold. V-gene and J-gene trimming of TCR beta chains was associated with a missense DCLRE1C variant in a later genetic analysis, and the association was replicated in an independent cohort. In a later analysis, TCR association rates were found to vary across HLA loci, with the most associated TCRs seen for DRB1 alleles and the fewest for HLA-C alleles. Because some donors lacked HLA typing at each locus, the association tests relied only on the typed subset. Some IMGT-functional V segments, including TRBV6-2 and TRBV6-3, could not be distinguished by the 87-base-pair reads and were therefore excluded. According to a later analysis, parvovirus B19, influenza, CMV and Epstein-Barr virus appeared linked to several top co-occurrence clusters. In a later analysis, most CMV-associated TCR beta chains were found to appear HLA-restricted, with HLA associations seemingly driven largely by CMV exposure. In vitro tests confirmed that a few of the cytomegalovirus-associated TCR beta chains recognize cytomegalovirus antigens. The only immune exposure information available for the cohort was CMV serostatus.

For this clone: What this receptor recognizes is not known. No base quality values were provided; no much bigger clone lies one nucleotide off.

The sequenced sample consisted of PBMCs. The receptor was derived from a female donor in good health and CMV-seronegative. Rearrangement joined TRBV10-1 to TRBJ2-7, with 9 junctional bases fitting TRBD1. The DNA sequence reads TGCGCCAATTTCCGGGACAGGGTTTACGAGCAGTACTTC. This encodes CANFRDRVYEQYF.